This T cell receptor beta chain was captured by sequencing in a study of blood T cell repertoires in COVID-19. Study-wide background: Sample material is recorded as cDNA or gDNA derived from T cells, B-cell-depleted T cells, or PBMCs.

It was during active infection that Seattle patients were enrolled and then longitudinally followed. CDR3 size: 14 residues. Unmatched junction bases numbered 12, after V lost 6 bases and J lost 7 bases. Germline CDR1 is MDHEN and CDR2 is SYDVKM. Original data processing: The assay estimated nucleated cells by amplifying reference gene primers. Assay used: immunoSEQ multiplex PCR; TCRdb lists only in-frame clones, some missing. D and trimming were read from the DNA, whereas the V and J calls and clone size are those reported in that table. The data show around 210,000 clones, 84% seen once. The sequencing sample was made of peripheral blood. This receptor was taken from a woman of 80 years or more with COVID-19, enrolled during active disease. The chain carries TRBV28 and TRBJ2-7; 7 nucleotides agree with TRBD2. DNA of the CDR3: TGTGCCAGCAGGTCTCCTAGCGGAGCGGGGGAGCAGTACTTC. Protein sequence: CASRSPSGAGEQYF.